This paragraph reports one T cell receptor (beta chain). No antigen is known for it. PCR employed 60 Vbeta and 13 Jbeta primers. Repertoires were generated with immunoSEQ multiplex PCR, while TCRdb's copy carries only in-frame clones and drops some. The top ten hold 8% of the sample, which has around 250,000 clones, about 80% seen once. The sample comes from a study of cytomegalovirus exposure and HLA in healthy donors. About the research overall: In an early release, HLA-typed donors contributed 90 million or so unique TCR sequences. Study-wide results and caveats: Accounts indicate the classifier identified cytomegalovirus status with strong specificity and sensitivity. CMV serostatus was the sole immune exposure information available. Some V segments, TRBV6-2 and TRBV6-3 among them, were indistinguishable and were therefore excluded.

The CDR3 runs 15 residues. In germline, CDR1 is MNHEY, CDR2 SMNVEV (reference sequence). V was clipped by 3 bases and J by 6 bases; unmatched bases: 4. The sample consisted of PBMCs. This chain joins TRBV27 and TRBJ2-1; 11 bases fit TRBD2. The clonotype comes from a woman aged 55-70 years in good health and CMV-seropositive. CDR3 protein: CASSFLAGGSNEQFF. The CDR3 DNA is TGTGCCAGCAGTTTCCTAGCGGGAGGTAGCAATGAGCAGTTCTTC.